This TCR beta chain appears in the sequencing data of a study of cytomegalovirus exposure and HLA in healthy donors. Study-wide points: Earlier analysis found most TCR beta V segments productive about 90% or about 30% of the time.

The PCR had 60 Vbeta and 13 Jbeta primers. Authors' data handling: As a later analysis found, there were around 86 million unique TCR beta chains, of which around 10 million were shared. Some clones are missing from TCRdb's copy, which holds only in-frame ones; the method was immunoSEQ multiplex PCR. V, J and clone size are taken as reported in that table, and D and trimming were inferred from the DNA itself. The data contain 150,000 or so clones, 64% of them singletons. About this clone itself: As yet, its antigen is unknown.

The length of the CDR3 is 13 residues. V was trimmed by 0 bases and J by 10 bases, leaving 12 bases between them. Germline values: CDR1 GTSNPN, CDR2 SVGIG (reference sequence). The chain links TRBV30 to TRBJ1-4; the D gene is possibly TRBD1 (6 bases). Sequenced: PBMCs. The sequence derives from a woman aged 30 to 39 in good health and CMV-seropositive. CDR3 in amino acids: CAWSVVDSGKLFF. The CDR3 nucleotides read TGTGCCTGGAGTGTAGTGGACAGCGGAAAACTGTTTTTT.